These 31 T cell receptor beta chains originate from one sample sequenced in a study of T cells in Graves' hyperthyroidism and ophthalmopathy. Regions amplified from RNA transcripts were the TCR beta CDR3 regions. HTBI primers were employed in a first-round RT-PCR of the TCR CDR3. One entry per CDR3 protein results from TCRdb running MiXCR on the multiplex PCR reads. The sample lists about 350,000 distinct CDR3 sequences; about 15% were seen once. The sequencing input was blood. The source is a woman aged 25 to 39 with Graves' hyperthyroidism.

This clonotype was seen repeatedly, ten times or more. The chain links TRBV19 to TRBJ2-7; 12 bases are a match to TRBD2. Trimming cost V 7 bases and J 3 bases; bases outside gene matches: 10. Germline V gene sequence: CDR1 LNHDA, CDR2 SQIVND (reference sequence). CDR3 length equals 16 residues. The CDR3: CASTRGTSGRNYEQYF. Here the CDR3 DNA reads TGTGCCAGTACCAGGGGTACTAGCGGGAGGAACTACGAGCAGTACTTC. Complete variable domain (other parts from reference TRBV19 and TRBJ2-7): DGGITQSPKYLFRKEGQNVTLSCEQNLNHDAMYWYRQDPGQGLRLIYYSQIVNDFQKGDIAEGYSVSREKKESFPLTVTSAQKNPTAFYLCASTRGTSGRNYEQYFGPGTRLTVT.

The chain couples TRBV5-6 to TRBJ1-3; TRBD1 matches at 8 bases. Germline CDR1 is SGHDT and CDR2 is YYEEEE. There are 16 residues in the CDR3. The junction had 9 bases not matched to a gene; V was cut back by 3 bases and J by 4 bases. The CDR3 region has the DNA TGTGCCAGCAGCTACCCGACAGGGGTAGGAGGAAACACCATATATTTT. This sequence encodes CASSYPTGVGGNTIYF.

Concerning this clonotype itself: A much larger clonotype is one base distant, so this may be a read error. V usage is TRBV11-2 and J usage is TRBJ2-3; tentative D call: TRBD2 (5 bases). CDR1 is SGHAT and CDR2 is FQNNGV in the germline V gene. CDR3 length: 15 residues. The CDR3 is CASSLALVGTHTQYF. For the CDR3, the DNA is TGTGCCAGCAGCTTAGCACTAGTCGGCACACATACGCAGTATTTT.

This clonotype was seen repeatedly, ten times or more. The CDR3 is CASSLGRARAEKLFF. The CDR3 bases are TGTGCCAGCAGCTTAGGCAGGGCAAGGGCTGAAAAACTGTTTTTT. The chain combines TRBV7-9 with TRBJ1-4, with D perhaps TRBD1 (5 bases). This CDR3 spans 15 amino acids. The ends were cut back, 1 base at V and 7 bases at J, with 13 bases in the middle. Per germline, CDR1 SEHNR and CDR2 FQNEAQ (reference sequence).

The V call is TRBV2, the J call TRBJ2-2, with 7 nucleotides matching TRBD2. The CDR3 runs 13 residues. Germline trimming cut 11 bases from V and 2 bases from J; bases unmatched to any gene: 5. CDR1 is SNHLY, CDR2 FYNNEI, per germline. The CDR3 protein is CAGGDGNTGELFF. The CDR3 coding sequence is TGTGCCGGGGGGGACGGAAACACCGGGGAGCTGTTTTTT.

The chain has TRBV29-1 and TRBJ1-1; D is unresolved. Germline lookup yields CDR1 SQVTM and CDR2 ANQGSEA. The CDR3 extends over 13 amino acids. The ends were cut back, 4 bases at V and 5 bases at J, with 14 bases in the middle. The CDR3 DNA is TGCAGCGTTGCTCAGTCAACCAGTACTGAAGCTTTCTTT. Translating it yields CSVAQSTSTEAFF. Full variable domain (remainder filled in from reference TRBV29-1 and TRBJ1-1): SAVISQKPSRDICQRGTSLTIQCQVDSQVTMMFWYRQQPGQSLTLIATANQGSEATYESGFVIDKFPISRPNLTFSTLTVSNMSPEDSSIYLCSVAQSTSTEAFFGQGTRLTVV.

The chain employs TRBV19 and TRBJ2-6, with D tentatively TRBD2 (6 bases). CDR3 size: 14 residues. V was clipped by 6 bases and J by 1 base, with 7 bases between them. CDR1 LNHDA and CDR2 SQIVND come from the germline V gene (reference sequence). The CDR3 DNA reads TGTGCCAGTAGGGGGGGTTCTGGGGCCAACGTCCTGACTTTC. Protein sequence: CASRGGSGANVLTF. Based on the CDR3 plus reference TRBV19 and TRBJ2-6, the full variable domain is DGGITQSPKYLFRKEGQNVTLSCEQNLNHDAMYWYRQDPGQGLRLIYYSQIVNDFQKGDIAEGYSVSREKKESFPLTVTSAQKNPTAFYLCASRGGSGANVLTFGAGSRLTVL.

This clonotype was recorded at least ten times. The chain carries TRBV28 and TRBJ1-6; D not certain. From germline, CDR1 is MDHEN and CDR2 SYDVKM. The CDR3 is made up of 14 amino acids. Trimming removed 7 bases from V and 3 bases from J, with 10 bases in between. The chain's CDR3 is CASTQEGYNSPLHF. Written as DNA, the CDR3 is TGTGCCAGCACCCAAGAGGGCTATAATTCACCCCTCCACTTT.

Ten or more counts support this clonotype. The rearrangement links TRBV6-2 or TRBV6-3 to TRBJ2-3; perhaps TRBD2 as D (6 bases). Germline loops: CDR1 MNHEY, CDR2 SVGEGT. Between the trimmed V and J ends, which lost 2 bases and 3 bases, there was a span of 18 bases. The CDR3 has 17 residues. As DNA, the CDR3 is TGTGCCAGCAGTTACCCCGGGATGATCAGCGGGACAGATACGCAGTATTTT. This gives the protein CASSYPGMISGTDTQYF.

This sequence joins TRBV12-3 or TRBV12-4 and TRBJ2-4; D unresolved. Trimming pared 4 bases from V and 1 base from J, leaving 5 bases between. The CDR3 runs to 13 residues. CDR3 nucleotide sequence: TGTGCCAGCAGTTATCGGGCCAAAAACATTCAGTACTTC. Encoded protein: CASSYRAKNIQYF.

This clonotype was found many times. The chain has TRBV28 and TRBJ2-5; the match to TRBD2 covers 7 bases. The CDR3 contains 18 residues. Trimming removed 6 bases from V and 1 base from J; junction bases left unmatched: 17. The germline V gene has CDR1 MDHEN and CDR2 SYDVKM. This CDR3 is CASSPLLREGHGQETQYF. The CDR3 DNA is TGTGCCAGCAGCCCGCTTCTGAGGGAGGGCCACGGCCAAGAGACCCAGTACTTC.

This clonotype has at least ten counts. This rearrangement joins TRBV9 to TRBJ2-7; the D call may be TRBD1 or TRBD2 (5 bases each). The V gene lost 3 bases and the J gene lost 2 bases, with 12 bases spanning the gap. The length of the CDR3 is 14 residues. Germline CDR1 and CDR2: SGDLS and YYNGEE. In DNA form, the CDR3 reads TGTGCCAGCAGCGAAGAGGGGTCTACCTACGAGCAGTACTTC. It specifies CASSEEGSTYEQYF.

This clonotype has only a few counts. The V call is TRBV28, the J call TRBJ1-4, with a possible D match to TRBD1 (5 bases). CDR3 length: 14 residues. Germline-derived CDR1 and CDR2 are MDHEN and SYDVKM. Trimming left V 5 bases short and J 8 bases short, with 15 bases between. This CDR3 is CASSQGGDGEKLFF. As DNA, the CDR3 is TGTGCCAGCAGTCAAGGAGGGGATGGCGAAAAACTGTTTTTT.

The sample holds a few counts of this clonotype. The CDR3 bases are TGTGCCTGGGGACCGGGACAGGGACTTTCCTACGAGCAGTACTTC. Translated, it gives CAWGPGQGLSYEQYF. The chain carries TRBV30 and TRBJ2-7; 9 bases agree with TRBD1. The CDR3 covers 15 residues. J was trimmed by 1 base and V by 5 bases; bases with no gene match: 9. In germline, CDR1 is GTSNPN, CDR2 SVGIG (reference sequence). Full variable domain (rest looked up from reference TRBV30 and TRBJ2-7): SQTIHQWPATLVQPVGSPLSLECTVEGTSNPNLYWYRQAAGRGLQLLFYSVGIGQISSEVPQNLSASRPQDRQFILSSKKLLLSDSGFYLCAWGPGQGLSYEQYFGPGTRLTVT.

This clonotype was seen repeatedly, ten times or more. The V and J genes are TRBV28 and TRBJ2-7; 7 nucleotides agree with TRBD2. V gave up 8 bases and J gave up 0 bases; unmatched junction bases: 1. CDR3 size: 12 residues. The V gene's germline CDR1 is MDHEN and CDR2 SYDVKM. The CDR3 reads CASRDYSYEQYF. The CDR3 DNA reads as TGTGCCAGCCGGGACTACTCCTACGAGCAGTACTTC.

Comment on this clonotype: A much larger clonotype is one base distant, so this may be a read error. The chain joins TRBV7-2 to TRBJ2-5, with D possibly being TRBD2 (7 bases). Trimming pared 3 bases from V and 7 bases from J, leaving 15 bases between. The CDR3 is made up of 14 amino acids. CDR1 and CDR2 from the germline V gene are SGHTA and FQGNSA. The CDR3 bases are TGTGCCAGCAGCTTGGGGGAGGGGGGGGGGACCCAGTACTTC. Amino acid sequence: CASSLGEGGGTQYF.

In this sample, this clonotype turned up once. CDR3 residues: CASSLVGVNADEQFF. The CDR3 DNA reads TGTGCCAGCAGCTTAGTGGGGGTCAATGCGGATGAGCAGTTCTTC. The chain joins TRBV7-9 to TRBJ2-1; perhaps D is TRBD1 or TRBD2 (5 bases each). V was trimmed by 1 base and J by 8 bases, leaving 15 bases between them. Germline CDR1 and CDR2: SEHNR and FQNEAQ (reference sequence). The CDR3 has 15 amino acids.

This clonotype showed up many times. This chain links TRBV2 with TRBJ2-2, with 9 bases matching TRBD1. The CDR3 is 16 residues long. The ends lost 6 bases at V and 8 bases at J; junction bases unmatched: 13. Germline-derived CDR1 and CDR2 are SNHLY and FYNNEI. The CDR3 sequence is CASRTQGAVVEGELFF. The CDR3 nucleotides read TGTGCCAGCAGAACACAGGGGGCGGTCGTAGAGGGGGAGCTGTTTTTT.

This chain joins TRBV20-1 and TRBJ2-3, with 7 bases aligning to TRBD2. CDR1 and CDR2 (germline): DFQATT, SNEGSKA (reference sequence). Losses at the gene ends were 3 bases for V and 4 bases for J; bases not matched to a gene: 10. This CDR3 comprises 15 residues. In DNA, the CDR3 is TGCAGTGCTAGGGCCTGGGCGGGAGTGCCAGATACGCAGTATTTT. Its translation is CSARAWAGVPDTQYF.

The CDR3: CSVETGRNTGELFF. CDR3 sequence (DNA): TGCAGCGTTGAAACTGGGCGGAACACCGGGGAGCTGTTTTTT. The J gene is TRBJ2-2, the V gene TRBV29-1; D remains unclear. The CDR3 totals 14 residues. Trimming shortened V by 2 bases and J by 1 base, and 8 bases separated the two germline ends. From germline, CDR1 is SQVTM and CDR2 ANQGSEA.

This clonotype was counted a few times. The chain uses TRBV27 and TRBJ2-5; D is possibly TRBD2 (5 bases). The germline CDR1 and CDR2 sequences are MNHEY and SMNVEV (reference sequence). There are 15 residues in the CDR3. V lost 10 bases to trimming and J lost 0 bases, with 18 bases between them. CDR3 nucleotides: TGTGCCACAAAACCGGGATTCCTCTACCAAGAGACCCAGTACTTC. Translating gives CATKPGFLYQETQYF.

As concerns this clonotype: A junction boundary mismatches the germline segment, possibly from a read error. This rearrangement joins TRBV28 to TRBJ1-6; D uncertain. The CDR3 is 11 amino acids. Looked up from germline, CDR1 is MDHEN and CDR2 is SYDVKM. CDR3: CASSSGLLVYF. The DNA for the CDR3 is TGTGCCAGCAGCTCAGGCCTGTTAGTCTACTTT.

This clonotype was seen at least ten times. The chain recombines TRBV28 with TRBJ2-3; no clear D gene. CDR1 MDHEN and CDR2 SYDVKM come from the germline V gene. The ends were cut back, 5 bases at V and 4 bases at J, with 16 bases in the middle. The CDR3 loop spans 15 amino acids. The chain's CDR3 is CASSLGGVWADTQYF. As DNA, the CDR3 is TGTGCCAGCAGTCTGGGTGGGGTTTGGGCAGATACGCAGTATTTT.

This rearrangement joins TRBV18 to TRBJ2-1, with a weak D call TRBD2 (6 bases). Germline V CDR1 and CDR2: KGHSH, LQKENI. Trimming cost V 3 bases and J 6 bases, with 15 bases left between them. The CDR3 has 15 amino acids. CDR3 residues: CASSPGTPLGNEQFF. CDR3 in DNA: TGTGCCAGCTCACCCGGGACTCCCCTTGGCAATGAGCAGTTCTTC.

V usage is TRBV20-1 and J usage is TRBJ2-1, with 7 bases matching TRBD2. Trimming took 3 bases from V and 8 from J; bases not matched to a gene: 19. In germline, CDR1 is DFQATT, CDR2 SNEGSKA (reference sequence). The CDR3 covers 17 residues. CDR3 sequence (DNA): TGCAGTGCTAGGGCTCTCCAGACTAGCCCTCATGCGGATGAGCAGTTCTTC. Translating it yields CSARALQTSPHADEQFF.

Written as DNA, the CDR3 is TGTGCCAGCAGCTTAGTGCGAGGAGAGAACACCGGGGAGCTGTTTTTT. Its protein product is CASSLVRGENTGELFF. The chain recombines TRBV7-8 with TRBJ2-2; D is unresolved. This CDR3 spans 16 amino acids. V lost 1 base to trimming and J lost 1 base, with 10 bases between them. Germline lookup yields CDR1 SGHVS and CDR2 FQNEAQ. The full variable domain, with the rest looked up from reference TRBV7-8 and TRBJ2-2, is GAGVSQSPRYKVAKRGQDVALRCDPISGHVSLFWYQQALGQGPEFLTYFQNEAQLDKSGLPSDRFFAERPEGSVSTLKIQRTQQEDSAVYLCASSLVRGENTGELFFGEGSRLTVL.

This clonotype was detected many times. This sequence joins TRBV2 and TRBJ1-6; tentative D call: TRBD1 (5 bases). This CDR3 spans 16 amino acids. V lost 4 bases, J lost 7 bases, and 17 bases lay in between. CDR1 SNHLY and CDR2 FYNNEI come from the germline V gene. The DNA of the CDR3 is TGTGCCAGCAGTGTCGGTAGGGGCTTCCGGAATTCACCCCTCCACTTT. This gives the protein CASSVGRGFRNSPLHF. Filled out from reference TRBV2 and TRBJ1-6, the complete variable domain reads EPEVTQTPSHQVTQMGQEVILRCVPISNHLYFYWYRQILGQKVEFLVSFYNNEISEKSEIFDDQFSVERPDGSNFTLKIRSTKLEDSAMYFCASSVGRGFRNSPLHFGNGTRLTVT.

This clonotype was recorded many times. DNA of the CDR3: TGTGCCAGCAGGACGGGACGGGTCTCCGCGAACACCGGGGAGCTGTTTTTT. The encoded protein is CASRTGRVSANTGELFF. This chain joins TRBV6-1 and TRBJ2-2; the D call may be TRBD1 or TRBD2 (5 bases each). The V and J ends lost 6 bases and 0 bases respectively, with 17 bases between them. CDR1 is MNHNS, CDR2 SASEGT, per germline. The length of the CDR3 is 17 residues.

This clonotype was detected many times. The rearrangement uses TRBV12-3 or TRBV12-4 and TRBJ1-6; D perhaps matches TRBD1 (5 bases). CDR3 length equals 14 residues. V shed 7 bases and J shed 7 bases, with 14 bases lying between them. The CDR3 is CASTAQAENSPLHF. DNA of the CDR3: TGTGCCAGCACTGCACAGGCGGAGAATTCACCCCTCCACTTT.

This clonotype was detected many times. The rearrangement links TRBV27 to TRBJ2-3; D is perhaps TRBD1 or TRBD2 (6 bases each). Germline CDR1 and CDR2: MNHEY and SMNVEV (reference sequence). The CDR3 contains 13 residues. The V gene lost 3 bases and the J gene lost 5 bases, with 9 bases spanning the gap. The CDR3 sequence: CASSFRGGDTQYF. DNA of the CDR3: TGTGCCAGCAGTTTCAGGGGAGGAGATACGCAGTATTTT.

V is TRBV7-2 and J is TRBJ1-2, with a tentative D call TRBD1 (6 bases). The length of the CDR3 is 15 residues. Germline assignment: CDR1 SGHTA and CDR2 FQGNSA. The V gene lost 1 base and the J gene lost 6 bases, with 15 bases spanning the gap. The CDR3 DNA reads TGTGCCAGCAGCTTAGTTACGGGGGCGCGTGATGGCTACACCTTC. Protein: CASSLVTGARDGYTF.